The 28 T cell receptor beta chains below all came from one sample that was sequenced in a study of glioma-infiltrating T cells. The iRepertoire nested amplicon-rescue multiplex PCR amplified TCR alpha and beta CDR3s from RNA. Each CDR3 protein is one row after TCRdb ran MiXCR on the multiplex PCR reads. The sample consists of about 140,000 distinct CDR3 sequences, around 40% of them appearing once. Sequenced: glioma tissue, nonneoplastic brain tissue, or PBMCs (not recorded which). Receptors originate from a human donor with low-grade glioma or glioblastoma, undergoing nonglioma brain surgery, or in good health (not recorded which).

This clonotype was seen a few times. V usage is TRBV6-1 and J usage is TRBJ1-4; weak D call: TRBD1 (5 bases). The CDR3 loop spans 14 amino acids. The germline V gene encodes CDR1 MNHNS and CDR2 SASEGT. V was trimmed by 6 bases and J by 3 bases, leaving 11 bases between them. This CDR3 is CASRTDSPNEKLFF. CDR3 nucleotide sequence: TGTGCCAGCAGAACCGACAGTCCTAATGAAAAACTGTTTTTT.

With regard to this clonotype: With a much larger clone just one base away, this may be a read error. V is TRBV20-1 and J is TRBJ1-6, with D unresolved. The V gene's germline CDR1 is DFQATT and CDR2 SNEGSKA (reference sequence). The CDR3 consists of 15 residues. The CDR3 here is CSASRRDGINSPLNF. The CDR3 DNA reads TGCAGTGCTTCTCGACGGGATGGAATTAATTCACCCCTCAACTTT.

The rearrangement joins TRBV19 to TRBJ2-3; TRBD1 might be the D (6 bases). This CDR3 spans 14 amino acids. Looked up from germline, CDR1 is LNHDA and CDR2 is SQIVND (reference sequence). The V and J ends lost 9 bases and 5 bases respectively, with 18 bases between them. CDR3 nucleotides: TGTGCCAGCGAGGGGGTACAGGGCAGAGATACGCAGTATTTT. Translation gives CASEGVQGRDTQYF.

This sequence joins TRBV4-1 and TRBJ2-1, with D possibly being TRBD2 (7 bases). CDR3 length: 18 residues. The germline V gene has CDR1 MGHRA and CDR2 YSYEKL. V dropped 0 bases and J dropped 8 bases, with 23 bases sitting between them. As DNA, the CDR3 is TGCGCCAGCAGCCAAGAATTGTTGGGGAGGGGGAGCTCCTATGAGCAGTTCTTC. Residues: CASSQELLGRGSSYEQFF.

This clonotype was picked up a small number of times. The chain joins TRBV24-1 to TRBJ1-5; D gene unclear. There are 15 residues in the CDR3. With 1 base removed from V and 4 bases from J, the gap between germline ends came to 10 bases. Germline V CDR1 and CDR2: KGHDR, SFDVKD. The DNA for the CDR3 is TGTGCCACCAGTGATTTCGCCAGGCGGAATCAGCCCCAGCATTTT. Its protein is CATSDFARRNQPQHF.

This clonotype was recorded a few times. This rearrangement joins TRBV6-2 or TRBV6-3 to TRBJ2-7; D perhaps matches TRBD2 (6 bases). The germline CDR1 and CDR2 sequences are MNHEY and SVGEGT. With 5 bases removed from V and 0 bases from J, the gap between germline ends came to 14 bases. The CDR3 extends over 15 amino acids. Here the CDR3 reads CASSGPKAGSYEQYF. CDR3 in DNA: TGTGCCAGCAGTGGCCCCAAAGCGGGCTCCTACGAGCAGTACTTC.

This clonotype was counted a few times. The V call is TRBV7-2, the J call TRBJ2-1, with TRBD2 identical over 8 bases. The CDR3 runs to 16 residues. V was pared by 7 bases and J by 2 bases, with 10 bases of the junction left unmatched. Looked up from germline, CDR1 is SGHTA and CDR2 is FQGNSA. The CDR3: CASKPSGGGTYNEQFF. CDR3 DNA: TGTGCCAGCAAGCCCAGCGGGGGAGGGACCTACAATGAGCAGTTCTTC.

This clonotype has a handful of counts. The rearrangement joins TRBV6-2 or TRBV6-3 to TRBJ2-3; 11 nucleotides agree with TRBD2. CDR3 length: 19 residues. The germline CDR1 and CDR2 sequences are MNHEY and SVGEGT. V lost 0 bases and J lost 3; bases outside the gene matches: 11. In nucleotides, the CDR3 is TGTGCCAGCAGTTACTCCCTTTCGTTAGCGGGAGGGCAGACAGATACGCAGTATTTT. Translating gives CASSYSLSLAGGQTDTQYF.

The J gene is TRBJ2-3, the V gene TRBV27, with TRBD2 identical over 9 bases. J was trimmed by 3 bases and V by 5 bases; bases with no gene match: 6. CDR3 length: 15 residues. Germline values: CDR1 MNHEY, CDR2 SMNVEV (reference sequence). The CDR3 bases are TGTGCCAGCAGTACCATAGCGGGGGAAACAGATACGCAGTATTTT. Translating gives CASSTIAGETDTQYF.

The gene calls are TRBV12-3 or TRBV12-4 and TRBJ2-7, with unresolved D. The CDR3 is 14 amino acids. Trimming stripped 2 bases from V and 3 bases from J, with 11 bases between. The chain's CDR3 is CASSLTGSLYEQYF. The CDR3, as DNA: TGTGCCAGCAGTTTAACGGGCTCCCTCTACGAGCAGTACTTC.

As regards this clonotype: This clone may be a read error of a much larger clone one base away. J is TRBJ2-5 and V is TRBV7-9; TRBD1 is a possible D gene (5 bases). Per germline, CDR1 SEHNR and CDR2 FQNEAQ (reference sequence). The CDR3 is 14 amino acids. The CDR3 nucleotides read TGTGCCAGCACCTTAATTGGAGACAGATCGACCCAGTACTTC. This gives the protein CASTLIGDRSTQYF.

About this clonotype: A read error may produce the germline difference seen at one junction end. The chain combines TRBV6-1 with TRBJ1-4; D possibly corresponds to TRBD1 (6 bases). This CDR3 comprises 14 residues. Germline CDR1 MNHNS, CDR2 SASEGT. CDR3 amino acids: CASSVQGLNEKLSF. DNA of the CDR3: TGTGCCAGCAGTGTACAGGGTCTTAATGAAAAACTGTCTTTT.

The V call is TRBV20-1, the J call TRBJ2-5, with unresolved D. The CDR3 has 11 residues. V lost 3 bases, J lost 1 base, and 3 bases lay in between. Germline lookup yields CDR1 DFQATT and CDR2 SNEGSKA (reference sequence). The CDR3: CSASFQETQYF. The CDR3 DNA reads as TGCAGTGCTAGCTTCCAAGAGACCCAGTACTTC.

Only one count was recorded for this clonotype. V and J are TRBV11-2 and TRBJ2-1; D is unresolved. Trimming took off 0 bases at V and 7 bases at J, with 7 bases between the two ends. This CDR3 has 13 amino acids. Germline loops: CDR1 SGHAT, CDR2 FQNNGV. CDR3 nucleotides: TGTGCCAGCAGCTTAGATATTGAGAATGAGCAGTTCTTC. This translates into CASSLDIENEQFF.

In this sample, this clonotype turned up a few times. The chain employs TRBV6-2 or TRBV6-3 and TRBJ2-1, with 7 bases that match TRBD2. The CDR3 sequence is 15 residues long. V was clipped by 5 bases and J by 1 base; unmatched bases: 5. Germline V gives CDR1 MNHEY, CDR2 SVGEGT. CDR3 in DNA: TGTGCCAGCAGTGATTTTAGCGGGTCCTACAATGAGCAGTTCTTC. This gives the protein CASSDFSGSYNEQFF.

This clonotype was counted between two and nine times. The rearrangement joins TRBV6-2 or TRBV6-3 to TRBJ2-2; D is unresolved. In germline, CDR1 is MNHEY, CDR2 SVGEGT. Between the trimmed V and J ends, which lost 7 bases and 1 base, there was a span of 7 bases. The CDR3 consists of 13 residues. DNA of the CDR3: TGTGCCAGCAAGACCCTGAACACCGGGGAGCTGTTTTTT. This codes for CASKTLNTGELFF.

As for this clonotype: This may arise from a read error, as a much more abundant clone is one base away. The V gene is TRBV15, the J gene TRBJ2-3; D is perhaps TRBD2 (6 bases). Germline CDR1 and CDR2: LNHNV and YYDKDF (reference sequence). This CDR3 spans 16 amino acids. As DNA, the CDR3 is TGTGCCACCAGCGAGTCTACCGGGAGTCCCACAGATACGCAGTGTTTT. Its protein is CATSESTGSPTDTQCF.

This clonotype has more than one count but fewer than ten. The chain uses TRBV7-2 and TRBJ2-5; D is uncertain. Trimming removed 1 base at V and 3 bases at J, with 12 bases between. This CDR3 spans 15 amino acids. The V gene's germline CDR1 is SGHTA and CDR2 FQGNSA. The CDR3 loop is CASSLVSTDEETQYF. Here the CDR3 DNA reads TGTGCCAGCAGCTTAGTATCAACGGATGAAGAGACCCAGTACTTC. Combining the CDR3 with reference TRBV7-2 and TRBJ2-5 gives the whole variable domain GAGVSQSPSNKVTEKGKDVELRCDPISGHTALYWYRQSLGQGLEFLIYFQGNSAPDKSGLPSDRFSAERTGGSVSTLTIQRTQQEDSAVYLCASSLVSTDEETQYFGPGTRLLVL.

The rearrangement links TRBV2 to TRBJ2-1; D is unresolved. The CDR3 has 10 amino acids. V was clipped by 8 bases and J by 12 bases, with 11 bases between them. Germline CDR1 SNHLY, CDR2 FYNNEI. The CDR3 DNA is TGTGCCAGCGGGCGGTTGTTGCAGTTCTTC. This translates into CASGRLLQFF.

CDR3 coding DNA: TGTGCCAGCAGTTCGTCGGGACTGTCCGAAGAGACCCAGTACTTC. It codes for CASSSSGLSEETQYF. The chain recombines TRBV28 with TRBJ2-5; maybe TRBD2 (6 bases). Trimming stripped 4 bases from V and 3 bases from J, with 15 bases between. This CDR3 comprises 15 residues. Germline V gene lookup returns CDR1 MDHEN and CDR2 SYDVKM.

The chain employs TRBV29-1 and TRBJ2-3; D unclear. The length of the CDR3 is 12 residues. CDR1 is SQVTM and CDR2 is ANQGSEA in the germline V gene. The V end lost 6 bases, the J end lost 0 bases, and 7 bases lay between the germline ends. The CDR3 reads CSVDTSTDTQYF. As DNA, the CDR3 is TGCAGCGTCGATACTAGCACAGATACGCAGTATTTT.

The chain recombines TRBV19 with TRBJ1-1, with D possibly TRBD1 on 6 matching bases. Per germline, CDR1 LNHDA and CDR2 SQIVND (reference sequence). V was trimmed by 3 bases and J by 1 base, leaving 12 bases between them. The CDR3 totals 15 residues. The CDR3 DNA is TGTGCCAGTAGTATGTGGGGGGCGACGAACACTGAAGCTTTCTTT. As protein: CASSMWGATNTEAFF.

The genes are TRBV7-2 and TRBJ2-7; 7 nucleotides match TRBD2. J lost 0 bases, V lost 5 bases, and 13 bases had no gene match. Germline V gene lookup returns CDR1 SGHTA and CDR2 FQGNSA. The CDR3 runs 17 residues. CDR3 nucleotides: TGTGCCAGCAGCCATGGGGGACTAAGCGACAGCTCCTACGAGCAGTACTTC. Residues: CASSHGGLSDSSYEQYF. The full variable domain, with the rest looked up from reference TRBV7-2 and TRBJ2-7, is GAGVSQSPSNKVTEKGKDVELRCDPISGHTALYWYRQSLGQGLEFLIYFQGNSAPDKSGLPSDRFSAERTGGSVSTLTIQRTQQEDSAVYLCASSHGGLSDSSYEQYFGPGTRLTVT.

The CDR3 protein is CASSEGPDRSSYEQYF. The CDR3 region has the DNA TGTGCCAGCAGTGAAGGCCCAGACAGGAGCTCCTACGAGCAGTACTTC. The rearrangement links TRBV6-1 to TRBJ2-7; D might be TRBD1 (6 bases). CDR3 length: 16 amino acids. V was cut by 1 base and J by 0 bases, with 13 bases left in between. Germline lookup yields CDR1 MNHNS and CDR2 SASEGT.

This clonotype was seen more than once but under ten times. The V and J genes are TRBV27 and TRBJ2-6; D is ambiguous. Trimming took 3 bases from V and 3 from J, leaving 0 bases between them. Germline V CDR1 and CDR2: MNHEY, SMNVEV (reference sequence). The CDR3 is 12 amino acids. This chain's CDR3 is CASSFGANVLTF. DNA of the CDR3: TGTGCCAGCAGTTTTGGGGCCAACGTCCTGACTTTC.

This clonotype was found once. V usage is TRBV12-3 or TRBV12-4 and J usage is TRBJ2-5; D might be TRBD1 (5 bases). CDR3 length: 13 residues. V lost 2 bases and J 5 bases, leaving 9 bases between the germline ends. The CDR3 DNA reads TGTGCCAGCAGTTTAAGGGGTATGGAGACCCAGTACTTC. This translates into CASSLRGMETQYF.

The chain combines TRBV2 with TRBJ2-1; D unresolved. The germline V gene has CDR1 SNHLY and CDR2 FYNNEI. V lost 5 bases and J 9 bases, leaving 14 bases between the germline ends. The CDR3 has 13 residues. CDR3 nucleotides: TGTGCCAGCAGTAAGGAATCCAAGGGTGAGCAGTTCTTC. Protein: CASSKESKGEQFF. Drawing the rest from reference TRBV2 and TRBJ2-1, the complete variable domain is EPEVTQTPSHQVTQMGQEVILRCVPISNHLYFYWYRQILGQKVEFLVSFYNNEISEKSEIFDDQFSVERPDGSNFTLKIRSTKLEDSAMYFCASSKESKGEQFFGPGTRLTVL.

This clonotype was recorded a few times. The V call is TRBV4-1, the J call TRBJ2-1, with D unclear. CDR3 size: 11 residues. CDR1 is MGHRA and CDR2 is YSYEKL in the germline V gene. V gave up 3 bases and J gave up 10 bases, with 7 bases separating them. The CDR3 sequence: CASSQDGEQFF. The CDR3 coding sequence is TGCGCCAGCAGCCAGGACGGCGAGCAGTTCTTC.